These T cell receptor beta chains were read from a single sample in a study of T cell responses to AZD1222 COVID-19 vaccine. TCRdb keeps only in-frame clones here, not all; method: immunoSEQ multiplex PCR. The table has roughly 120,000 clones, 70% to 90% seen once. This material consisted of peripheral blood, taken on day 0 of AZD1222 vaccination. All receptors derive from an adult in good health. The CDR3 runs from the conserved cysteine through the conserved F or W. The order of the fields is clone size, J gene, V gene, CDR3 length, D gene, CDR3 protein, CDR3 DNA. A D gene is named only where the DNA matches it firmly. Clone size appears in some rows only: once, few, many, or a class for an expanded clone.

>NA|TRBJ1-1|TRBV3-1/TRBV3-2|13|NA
CASSQVRVTEAFF
TGTGCCAGCAGCCAAGTCAGGGTCACTGAAGCTTTCTTT
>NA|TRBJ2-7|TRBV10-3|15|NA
CAISEQGDITYEQYF
TGTGCCATCAGTGAGCAGGGTGATATCACCTACGAGCAGTACTTC
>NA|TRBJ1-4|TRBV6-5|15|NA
CASSYGGKANEKLFF
TGTGCCAGCAGTTATGGGGGGAAGGCTAATGAAAAACTGTTTTTT
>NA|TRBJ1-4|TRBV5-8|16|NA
CASSLSRQSTNEKLFF
TGTGCCAGCAGCTTGAGCCGACAGTCAACTAATGAAAAACTGTTTTTT
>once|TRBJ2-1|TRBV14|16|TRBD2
CASSQGKAGTYNEQFF
TGTGCCAGCAGCCAAGGAAAAGCGGGGACCTACAATGAGCAGTTCTTC
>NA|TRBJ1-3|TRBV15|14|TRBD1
CATSPGGSGNTIYF
TGTGCCACCAGCCCAGGGGGCTCTGGAAACACCATATATTTT
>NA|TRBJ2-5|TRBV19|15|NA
CASSQRTSLQETQYF
TGTGCCAGTAGTCAAAGGACTTCGCTACAAGAGACCCAGTACTTC
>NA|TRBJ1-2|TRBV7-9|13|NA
CASSLGDRTPLAF
TGTGCCAGCAGCTTAGGAGATAGGACCCCGCTGGCCTTC
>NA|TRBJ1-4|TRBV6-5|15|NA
CASTPTGIANEKLFF
TGTGCCAGCACCCCTACAGGGATCGCTAATGAAAAACTGTTTTTT
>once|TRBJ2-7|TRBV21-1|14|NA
CASSKRDSSYEQYF
TGTGCCAGCAGCAAGAGGGACAGCTCCTACGAGCAGTACTTC
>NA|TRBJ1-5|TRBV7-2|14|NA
CASSQVQGQRPQHF
TGTGCCAGCAGCCAGGTTCAAGGTCAGCGGCCCCAGCATTTT
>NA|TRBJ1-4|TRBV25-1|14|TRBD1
CASGTGTGREKLFF
TGTGCCAGCGGAACCGGGACAGGGAGAGAAAAACTGTTTTTT
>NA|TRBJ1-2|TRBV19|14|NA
CASSTRDRARGYTF
TGTGCCAGTAGTACGCGGGATAGGGCGAGGGGCTACACCTTC
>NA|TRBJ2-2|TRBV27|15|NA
CASSLNGANTGELFF
TGTGCCAGCAGTTTGAACGGCGCGAACACCGGGGAGCTGTTTTTT
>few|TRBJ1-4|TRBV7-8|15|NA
CASSLDLGQDEKLFF
TGTGCCAGCAGCTTAGATCTGGGGCAGGATGAAAAACTGTTTTTT
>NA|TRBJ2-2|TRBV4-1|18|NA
CASSQNAGGGYSTGELFF
TGCGCCAGCAGCCAAAATGCCGGAGGGGGATATTCTACCGGGGAGCTGTTTTTT
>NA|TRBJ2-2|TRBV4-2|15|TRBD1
CASSPGQGYTGELFF
TGTGCCAGCAGCCCGGGACAGGGGTACACCGGGGAGCTGTTTTTT
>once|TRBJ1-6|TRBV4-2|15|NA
CASSQDALRGAPLHF
TGTGCCAGCAGCCAAGATGCCCTGAGGGGTGCACCCCTCCACTTT
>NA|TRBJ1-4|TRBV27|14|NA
CASSLMGAREKLFF
TGTGCCAGCAGTTTAATGGGGGCACGGGAAAAACTGTTTTTT
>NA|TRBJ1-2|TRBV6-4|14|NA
CASSDPPADYGYTF
TGTGCCAGCAGTGACCCACCGGCGGACTATGGCTACACCTTC
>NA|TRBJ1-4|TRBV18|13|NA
CASSPTLNTKLFF
TGTGCCAGCTCACCTACGCTGAACACAAAACTGTTTTTT
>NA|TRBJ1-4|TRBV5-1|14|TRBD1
CASSLTGGNEKLFF
TGCGCCAGCAGCTTGACAGGGGGTAATGAAAAACTGTTTTTT
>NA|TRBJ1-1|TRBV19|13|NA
CASSLKQKTEAFF
TGTGCCAGTAGCCTGAAACAAAAGACTGAAGCTTTCTTT
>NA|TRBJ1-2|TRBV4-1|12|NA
CASSQDPRGLTF
TGCGCCAGCAGCCAAGACCCACGTGGTCTCACCTTC
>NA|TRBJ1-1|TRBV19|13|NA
CASSRSRDTEAFF
TGTGCCAGTAGTCGGTCGAGGGACACTGAAGCTTTCTTT
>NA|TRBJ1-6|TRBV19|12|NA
CASTGGGSPLHF
TGTGCCAGTACCGGCGGGGGCTCACCCCTCCACTTT
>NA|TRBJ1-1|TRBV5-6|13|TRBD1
CASSRQGWTEAFF
TGTGCCAGCAGCCGACAGGGATGGACTGAAGCTTTCTTT
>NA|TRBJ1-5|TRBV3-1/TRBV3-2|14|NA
CASSQDNSNQPQHF
TGTGCCAGCAGCCAAGATAATAGCAATCAGCCCCAGCATTTT
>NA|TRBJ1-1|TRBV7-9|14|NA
CASSLVSGATEAFF
TGTGCCAGCAGCTTAGTATCCGGGGCCACTGAAGCTTTCTTT
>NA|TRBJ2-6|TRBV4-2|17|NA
CASSHDNRVSGANVLTF
TGTGCCAGCAGCCACGATAACAGGGTTTCTGGGGCCAACGTCCTGACTTTC
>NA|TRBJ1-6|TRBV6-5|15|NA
CASSDRGLGNSPLHF
TGTGCCAGCTCTGATCGAGGGCTCGGTAATTCACCCCTCCACTTT
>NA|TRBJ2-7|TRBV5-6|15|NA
CASSSTISATYEQYF
TGTGCCAGCAGCTCCACCATTAGTGCCACCTACGAGCAGTACTTC
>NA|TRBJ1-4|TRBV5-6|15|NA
CASSLTGKANEKLFF
TGTGCCAGCAGCCTAACAGGAAAAGCTAATGAAAAACTGTTTTTT
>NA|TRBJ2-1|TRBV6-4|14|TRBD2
CASSFSGGADEQFF
TGTGCCAGCAGTTTTAGCGGGGGGGCAGATGAGCAGTTCTTC
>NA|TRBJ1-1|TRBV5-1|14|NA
CASSLSGLNTEAFF
TGCGCCAGCAGCTTGTCAGGTTTGAACACTGAAGCTTTCTTT
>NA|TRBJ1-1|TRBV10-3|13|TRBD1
CAISDGTALSSLW
TGTGCCATCAGTGACGGGACAGCCCTCTCTTCCCTTTGG
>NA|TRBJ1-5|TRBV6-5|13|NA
CASSRTSNQPQHF
TGTGCCAGCAGTCGGACTAGCAATCAGCCCCAGCATTTT
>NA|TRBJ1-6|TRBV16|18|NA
CASSQFTETGHLNSPLHF
TGTGCCAGCAGCCAATTTACGGAGACGGGACACCTCAATTCACCCCTCCACTTT
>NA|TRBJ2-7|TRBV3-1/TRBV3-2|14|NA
CASSQAAAQYEQYF
TGTGCCAGCAGCCAAGCGGCAGCCCAATACGAGCAGTACTTC
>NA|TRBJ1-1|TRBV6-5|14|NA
CASSLTGLNTEAFF
TGTGCCAGCAGTTTGACAGGTTTGAACACTGAAGCTTTCTTT
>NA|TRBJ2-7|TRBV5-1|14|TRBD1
CASSEGQGGYEQYF
TGCGCCAGCAGCGAGGGACAGGGGGGATACGAGCAGTACTTC
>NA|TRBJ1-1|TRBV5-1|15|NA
CASSPRTDENTEAFF
TGCGCCAGCAGCCCCCGGACAGATGAGAACACTGAAGCTTTCTTT
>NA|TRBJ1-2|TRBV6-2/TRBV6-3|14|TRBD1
CASSYSAGGYGYTF
TGTGCCAGCAGTTACTCGGCAGGGGGCTATGGCTACACCTTC
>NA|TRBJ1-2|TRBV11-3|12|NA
CASSFQGNGYTF
TGTGCCAGCAGCTTTCAGGGGAATGGCTACACCTTC
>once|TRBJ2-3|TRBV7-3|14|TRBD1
CASSPGGGTDTQYF
TGTGCCAGCAGCCCAGGGGGTGGCACAGATACGCAGTATTTT
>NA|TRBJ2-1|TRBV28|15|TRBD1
CASSGIGQVDYEQFF
TGTGCCAGCTCGGGAATAGGACAGGTCGACTATGAGCAGTTCTTC
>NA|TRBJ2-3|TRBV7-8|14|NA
CASSLSGATDTQYF
TGTGCCAGCAGCTTATCGGGGGCGACAGATACGCAGTATTTT
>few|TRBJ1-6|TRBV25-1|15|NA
CASSELEGYNSPLHF
TGTGCCAGCAGTGAATTAGAAGGATATAATTCACCCCTCCACTTT
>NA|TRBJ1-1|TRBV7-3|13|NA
CASSLTVNTEAFF
TGTGCCAGCAGCTTAACAGTGAACACTGAAGCTTTCTTT
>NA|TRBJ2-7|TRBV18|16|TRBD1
CASSPYTGTGSYEQYF
TGTGCCAGCTCACCTTATACCGGGACAGGGAGCTACGAGCAGTACTTC
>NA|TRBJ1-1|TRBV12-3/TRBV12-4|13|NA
CASNSQTNTEAFF
TGTGCCAGCAACTCGCAGACGAACACTGAAGCTTTCTTT
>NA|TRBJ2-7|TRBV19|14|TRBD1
CASSIGQGAYEQYF
TGTGCCAGTAGTATCGGGCAGGGGGCTTACGAGCAGTACTTC
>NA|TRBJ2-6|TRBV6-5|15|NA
CASSYSSAGANVLTF
TGTGCCAGCAGTTACTCCAGCGCTGGGGCCAACGTCCTGACTTTC
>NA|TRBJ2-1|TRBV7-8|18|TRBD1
CASSLLPGQGRLYNEQFF
TGTGCCAGCAGCTTACTCCCGGGACAGGGGAGGCTTTACAATGAGCAGTTCTTC
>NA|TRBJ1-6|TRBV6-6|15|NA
CASSYRAGRNSPLHF
TGTGCCAGCAGTTACCGGGCTGGGCGGAATTCACCCCTCCACTTT
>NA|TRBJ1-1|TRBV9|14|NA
CASSVGRENTEAFF
TGTGCCAGCAGCGTAGGGAGGGAAAACACTGAAGCTTTCTTT
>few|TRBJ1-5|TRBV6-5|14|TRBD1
CASSMTGLDQPQHF
TGTGCCAGCAGTATGACAGGGTTGGATCAGCCCCAGCATTTT
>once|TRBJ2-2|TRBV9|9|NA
CAVTGELFF
TGTGCTGTCACCGGGGAGCTGTTTTTT
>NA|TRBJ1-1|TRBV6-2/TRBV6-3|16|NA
CASSYHGPATGTEAFF
TGTGCCAGCAGTTACCACGGACCAGCGACCGGCACTGAAGCTTTCTTT